This TCR beta chain was documented in a study of blood T cell repertoires in COVID-19. Overall study: COVID-19 samples from acute and convalescent phases originated in the United States, Italy and Spain. The cDNA or gDNA used as material had been derived from T cells, B-cell-depleted T cells, or PBMCs.

Germline CDR1 SGDLS, CDR2 YYNGEE. Trimming removed 4 bases at V and 1 base at J, with 16 bases between. CDR3 length: 16 residues. Original handling: Reference gene primer amplification gave nucleated cell count estimates. The data were produced by immunoSEQ multiplex PCR, yet TCRdb's version contains in-frame clones alone and is incomplete. V and J calls and clone size come straight from that table; D and trimming were deduced from the DNA. There are tens of thousands of clones in the sample; about 86% occur only once, and 10% to 15% lies in the top ten. Specimen: peripheral blood. This chain connects TRBV9 to TRBJ2-3; tentatively, D is TRBD1 (6 bases). This TCR was sampled from a human donor in a cohort sampled during active COVID-19. In DNA, the CDR3 is TGTGCCAGCAGCCCCGCCGGGACACCCCGCACAGATACGCAGTATTTT. It is translated as CASSPAGTPRTDTQYF.